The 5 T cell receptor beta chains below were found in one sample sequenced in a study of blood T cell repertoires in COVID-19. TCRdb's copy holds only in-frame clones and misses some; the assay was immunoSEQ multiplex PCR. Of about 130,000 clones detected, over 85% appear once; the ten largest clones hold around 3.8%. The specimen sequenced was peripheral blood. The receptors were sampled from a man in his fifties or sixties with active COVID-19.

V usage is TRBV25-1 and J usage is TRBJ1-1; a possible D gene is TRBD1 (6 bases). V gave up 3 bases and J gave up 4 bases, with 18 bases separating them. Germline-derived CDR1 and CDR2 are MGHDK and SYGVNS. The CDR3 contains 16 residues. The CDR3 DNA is TGTGCCAGCAGTGACGGAGGCCGTGGGGGCGGCACTGAAGCTTTCTTT. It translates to CASSDGGRGGGTEAFF. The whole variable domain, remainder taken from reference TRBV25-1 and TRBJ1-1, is EADIYQTPRYLVIGTGKKITLECSQTMGHDKMYWYQQDPGMELHLIHYSYGVNSTEKGDLSSESTVSRIRTEHFPLTLESARPSHTSQYLCASSDGGRGGGTEAFFGQGTRLTVV.

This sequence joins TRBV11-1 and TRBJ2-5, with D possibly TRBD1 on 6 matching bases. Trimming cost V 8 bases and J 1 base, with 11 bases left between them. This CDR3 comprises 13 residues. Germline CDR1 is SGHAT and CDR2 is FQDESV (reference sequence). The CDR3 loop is CASSQGSQETQYF. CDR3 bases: TGTGCCAGCTCACAGGGTAGCCAAGAGACCCAGTACTTC.

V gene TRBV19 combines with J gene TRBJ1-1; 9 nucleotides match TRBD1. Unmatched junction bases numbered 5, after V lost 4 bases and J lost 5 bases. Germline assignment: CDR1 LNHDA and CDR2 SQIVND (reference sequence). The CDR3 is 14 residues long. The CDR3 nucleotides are TGTGCCAGTAGTACGGGACAGGGTTGGACTGAAGCTTTCTTT. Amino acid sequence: CASSTGQGWTEAFF.

CDR3 nucleotides: TGCGCCAGCAGTGTAAGCGGATATGGTGATACGCAGTATTTT. Its translation: CASSVSGYGDTQYF. This rearrangement joins TRBV10-2 to TRBJ2-3; possible D gene TRBD2, 5 bases. There are 14 residues in the CDR3. Trimming stripped 4 bases from V and 6 bases from J, with 14 bases between. Looked up from germline, CDR1 is WSHSY and CDR2 is SAAADI.

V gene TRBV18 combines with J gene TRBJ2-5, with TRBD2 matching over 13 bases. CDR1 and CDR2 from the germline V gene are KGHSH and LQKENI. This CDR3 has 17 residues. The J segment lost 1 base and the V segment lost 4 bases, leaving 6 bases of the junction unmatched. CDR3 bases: TGTGCCAGCTCACAACTAGCGGGAGGGCCAGGCCAAGAGACCCAGTACTTC. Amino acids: CASSQLAGGPGQETQYF.